This record looks at one TCR beta chain sequence and its context. The entry originates in a study of monozygotic twins with inflammatory bowel disease. Germline CDR1 is ENHRY and CDR2 is SYGVKD. The CDR3 is 11 amino acids. There were eight separate reactions per sample in which cDNA was made. No DNA is given; TCRdb re-called the 5' RACE reads and lists each CDR3 protein once. This sample carries approximately 380,000 distinct CDR3 sequences, with 2.6% going to the ten biggest clones. The gene calls are TRBV10-3 and TRBJ2-1. The receptor comes from a human donor with ulcerative colitis or Crohn's disease, or a healthy co-twin of an affected twin (not recorded which). Sequencing input: blood. CDR3 sequence reads: CAISDGNEQFF.